The present T cell receptor beta chain was sequenced within a study of blood T cell repertoires in COVID-19. Study-level background: Nucleic acid was either cDNA or gDNA, and it came from T cells, B-cell-depleted T cells, or PBMCs.

Assay: immunoSEQ multiplex PCR; the TCRdb copy retains only in-frame clones and omits some. There are approximately 480,000 clones in the sample; 89% occur only once, and about 1% lies in the top ten. The V gene's germline CDR1 is LNHDA and CDR2 SQIVND (reference sequence). This CDR3 contains 15 residues. Unmatched junction bases numbered 5, after V lost 3 bases and J lost 1 base. The table lists this clone with a few counts. The source material was peripheral blood. This clonotype was obtained from a man younger than 30 with COVID-19, enrolled during active disease. The chain uses TRBV19 and TRBJ1-1; TRBD1 matches at 7 bases. The CDR3 nucleotides are TGTGCCAGTAGTATGCCAGGGGACAGGAACACTGAAGCTTTCTTT. Its protein is CASSMPGDRNTEAFF.